These 24 T cell receptor beta chains were sequenced from one sample in a study of tumor-infiltrating lymphocytes in primary liver carcinoma. Total RNA (roughly 550 ng) served as template for TCR beta cDNA synthesis primed by a constant-region primer. Slightly modified ARM-PCR with three nested multiplex PCR rounds yielded TCR beta libraries. Researchers ran the first two PCR rounds for approximately 10 cycles each with TRBV1-TRBV30 forward primers and a C-beta reverse primer. Each CDR3 protein gets one entry after TCRdb re-called the multiplex PCR reads with MiXCR. The table lists fewer than 350,000 distinct CDR3 sequences, over 55% of them singletons. The researchers obtained blood RNA from unsorted whole blood and also extracted germline DNA. The sample was peripheral blood. The source is a man in his forties or fifties with primary liver carcinoma and hepatitis B virus infection.

Turning to this clonotype: The junction and the germline gene differ at one end; a read error may be behind it. The chain employs TRBV4-3 and TRBJ1-2, with 7 bases identical to TRBD1. The CDR3 is 15 residues long. The germline CDR1 and CDR2 sequences are LGHNA and YSLEER. CDR3 protein: CASSQQTGFSYVYTF. The CDR3 nucleotides read TGCGCCAGTAGCCAACAGACAGGGTTCTCCTATGTCTACACCTTC.

The V gene is TRBV4-3, the J gene TRBJ2-7, with 10 nucleotides matching TRBD2. The CDR3 is made up of 19 amino acids. CDR1 and CDR2 (germline): LGHNA, YSLEER. V was clipped by 1 base and J by 6 bases; unmatched bases: 18. The CDR3 reads CASSQVHQISLAGGREQYF. Here the CDR3 DNA reads TGCGCCAGCAGCCAAGTTCATCAGATTTCCTTAGCGGGAGGTCGCGAGCAGTACTTC.

This clonotype came up a few times. This sequence may be a read error, since a much larger clone differs from it by one base. V and J are TRBV4-2 and TRBJ2-1; TRBD1 matches at 9 bases. The CDR3 extends over 15 amino acids. CDR1 LGHNA and CDR2 YNFKEQ come from the germline V gene. CDR3 sequence reads: CASSQTGGQSNEQSF. In nucleotides, the CDR3 is TGTGCCAGCAGCCAGACAGGGGGGCAGAGCAATGAGCAGTCCTTC.

V gene TRBV12-3 or TRBV12-4 combines with J gene TRBJ1-4; 9 bases are a match to TRBD1. This CDR3 has 15 residues. The V and J ends lost 2 bases and 7 bases, in that order; junction bases with no gene match: 5. The CDR3 loop is CASSLRTGASEKLFF. The CDR3 nucleotides read TGTGCCAGCAGTTTAAGGACAGGGGCGAGTGAAAAACTGTTTTTT.

The rearrangement uses TRBV28 and TRBJ2-7, with 7 nucleotides matching TRBD2. CDR1 and CDR2 (germline): MDHEN, SYDVKM. J gave up 6 bases and V 5 bases, and 13 bases lay outside the gene matches. The CDR3 has 15 amino acids. The chain's CDR3 is CASSPRTTSTGEQYF. The CDR3 nucleotides read TGTGCCAGCAGTCCGAGAACGACTAGCACAGGCGAGCAGTACTTC.

V is TRBV6-5 and J is TRBJ2-7, with 9 nucleotides matching TRBD1. With V trimmed by 6 bases and J by 4 bases, 7 bases remained unmatched. The CDR3 totals 14 residues. Germline values: CDR1 MNHEY, CDR2 SVGAGI. CDR3 nucleotides: TGTGCCAGCAGACTGGACAGGGGTCCGTACGAGCAGTACTTC. Translation gives CASRLDRGPYEQYF.

This chain links TRBV28 with TRBJ1-1; the D gene is possibly TRBD1 (5 bases). The CDR3 length is 15 residues. The germline gives CDR1 MDHEN, CDR2 SYDVKM. V was trimmed by 5 bases and J by 1 base, leaving 14 bases between them. The CDR3 loop reads CASSRWEQANTEAFF. CDR3 sequence (DNA): TGTGCCAGCAGTCGATGGGAACAGGCGAACACTGAAGCTTTCTTT.

Of note for this clonotype: One end of the junction fails to match germline, which may point to a read error. This chain joins TRBV4-3 and TRBJ2-3; TRBD2 matches 14 bases. Germline loops: CDR1 LGHNA, CDR2 YSLEER. The CDR3 covers 20 residues. The chain's CDR3 is CASSQDPPSGTSGRADMQYF. In nucleotides, the CDR3 is TGCGCCAGCAGCCAAGATCCTCCCTCCGGGACTAGCGGGAGAGCAGATATGCAGTATTTT.

Comment on this clonotype: A much bigger clone sits one base away, suggesting this may be a read error. In this CDR3 the conserved last residue, phenylalanine or tryptophan, is missing, so a read error is likely. This chain links TRBV4-1 with TRBJ2-3, with D tentatively TRBD1 (5 bases). The CDR3 is 13 residues long. From germline, CDR1 is MGHRA and CDR2 YSYEKL. The CDR3 spells CASRNQGTDTQYS. DNA of the CDR3: TGCGCCAGCAGAAACCAGGGCACGGATACGCAGTATTCT.

Comment on this clonotype: The CDR3 end shows no conserved phenylalanine or tryptophan, and so a read error is likely. The DNA is omitted, as the CDR3 cannot be located on it reliably, and the CDR3 follows TCRdb's listing. This sequence joins TRBV11-2 and TRBJ2-1; the D call TRBD1 from the table was never checked on the DNA. Germline V CDR1 and CDR2: SGHAT, FQNNGV. The length of the CDR3 is 14 amino acids, counting both ends. The CDR3 reads CASSSGGGHREQFL.

This clonotype was detected only a few times. At one end the junction does not follow the germline gene, possibly because of a read error. The V gene is TRBV12-3 or TRBV12-4, the J gene TRBJ2-7; 7 bases fit TRBD1. The CDR3 length is 12 residues. The CDR3 DNA reads TGTGCCAGCGGGAAGGGGGCGGTCGAGCAGTGCTTC. The encoded protein is CASGKGAVEQCF.

To note about this clonotype: One end of the junction varies from germline; a read error may be responsible. V usage is TRBV30 and J usage is TRBJ2-3; either TRBD1 or TRBD2 may supply D (7 bases each). Germline V gene sequence: CDR1 GTSNPN, CDR2 SVGIG (reference sequence). There are 13 residues in the CDR3. The CDR3 DNA follows: TGTGCCTGGAGTGCAGGGGGGGACGGGACGCGGTATTTT. Residues: CAWSAGGDGTRYF.

Regarding this clonotype: One base away lies a much larger clone, so this may be a sequencing read error. The chain links TRBV7-8 to TRBJ2-3; no reliable D call. CDR3 length: 14 amino acids. Trimming took 2 bases from V and 0 from J, leaving 6 bases between them. Germline loops: CDR1 SGHVS, CDR2 FQNEAQ. The CDR3 nucleotides are TGTGCCAGCAGCTTAAGCGAAAGCACAGATACGCAGTATTTT. Translated, it gives CASSLSESTDTQYF.

This clonotype was found many times. The rearrangement uses TRBV4-1 and TRBJ1-2, with a possible D match to TRBD1 (6 bases). This CDR3 has 12 residues. Trimming removed 2 bases from V and 6 bases from J, with 7 bases in between. Germline values: CDR1 MGHRA, CDR2 YSYEKL. As DNA, the CDR3 is TGCGCCAGCAGCCAATCAGGGGATGGCTACACCTTC. Encoded protein: CASSQSGDGYTF.

Worth noting for this clonotype: At one of its ends the junction is not consistent with the germline gene, which may arise from a read error. The chain joins TRBV6-5 to TRBJ2-1, with a tentative D call TRBD2 (5 bases). Germline V gene data show CDR1 as MNHEY and CDR2 as SVGAGI. The CDR3 covers 14 residues. The CDR3 nucleotides are TGTGTCAGCAGTACATTTTCGGGGAACAATGAGCAGTTCTTC. Its protein is CVSSTFSGNNEQFF.

The sample holds many counts of this clonotype. An end of the junction does not agree with germline; a read error may underlie this. This chain connects TRBV29-1 to TRBJ2-3; TRBD1 matches at 7 bases. CDR1 is SQVTM, CDR2 ANQGSEA, per germline. The CDR3 has 14 residues. As DNA, the CDR3 is TGCAGCGTTGCCGGGACAGCTAGCACAGATGCGCAGTATTTT. Its protein is CSVAGTASTDAQYF.

This clonotype was detected a few times. This rearrangement joins TRBV14 to TRBJ2-2, with 8 bases lining up with TRBD2. CDR3 length equals 16 residues. V gave up 7 bases and J gave up 0 bases; unmatched junction bases: 7. Germline-derived CDR1 and CDR2 are SGHDN and FVKESK. The CDR3 protein is CASMSSGTPNTGELFF. In DNA form, the CDR3 reads TGTGCCAGCATGAGTAGCGGGACCCCGAACACCGGGGAGCTGTTTTTT.

V gene TRBV30 combines with J gene TRBJ2-7, with a tentative D call TRBD1 (6 bases). This CDR3 comprises 14 residues. V lost 0 bases to trimming and J lost 5 bases, with 14 bases between them. Germline V lookup: CDR1 GTSNPN, CDR2 SVGIG (reference sequence). The CDR3 DNA follows: TGTGCCTGGAGTGTACGCAGGGGCCCCCACGAGCAGTACTTC. As protein: CAWSVRRGPHEQYF.

In this sample, this clonotype turned up a few times. CDR3 sequence reads: CASSRMTGEETQYF. CDR3 nucleotides: TGCGCCAGCAGCCGAATGACAGGGGAAGAGACCCAGTACTTC. The rearrangement uses TRBV5-1 and TRBJ2-5, with 8 bases that match TRBD1. The length of the CDR3 is 14 residues. Germline CDR1 SGHRS, CDR2 YFSETQ. V lost 4 bases to trimming and J lost 3 bases; unmatched junction nucleotides: 5.

Concerning this clonotype: A junction end diverges from the germline sequence, so it may reflect a read error. V usage is TRBV28 and J usage is TRBJ2-1, with D unclear. The germline CDR1 and CDR2 sequences are MDHEN and SYDVKM. The CDR3 spans 13 residues. CDR3 protein: CATSLAAANERFF. The DNA for the CDR3 is TGTGCCACCAGTTTAGCAGCAGCCAATGAGCGGTTCTTC.

On this clonotype itself: This may be a read error: a much more frequent sequence differs by one nucleotide. V gene TRBV14 combines with J gene TRBJ2-1; the D is unclear. Germline CDR1 SGHDN, CDR2 FVKESK. Between the trimmed V and J ends, which lost 5 bases and 7 bases, there was a span of 21 bases. The CDR3 totals 16 residues. In DNA form, the CDR3 reads TGTGCCAGCAGCTACACGTCCTCGATTGACGGGAATGAGCAGTTCTTC. It is translated as CASSYTSSIDGNEQFF.

This clonotype was detected ten times or more. The chain uses TRBV5-1 and TRBJ2-1, with 9 bases identical to TRBD1. Germline loops: CDR1 SGHRS, CDR2 YFSETQ. This CDR3 has 15 amino acids. The V gene end was trimmed by 3 bases and the J gene end by 1 base; junction bases not matched to a gene: 2. In DNA form, the CDR3 reads TGCGCCAGCAGCTCACAGGGGGCTTCCTACAATGAGCAGTTCTTC. Protein: CASSSQGASYNEQFF.

The chain combines TRBV29-1 with TRBJ1-4; D is possibly TRBD1 (5 bases). V lost 3 bases and J 9 bases, leaving 20 bases between the germline ends. The CDR3 is 15 amino acids. CDR1 SQVTM and CDR2 ANQGSEA come from the germline V gene. CDR3 sequence reads: CSVDWAWDLNKKLFF. The CDR3 DNA sequence: TGCAGCGTTGATTGGGCATGGGACCTAAATAAAAAACTGTTTTTT. The variable domain in full, completed from reference TRBV29-1 and TRBJ1-4, reads SAVISQKPSRDICQRGTSLTIQCQVDSQVTMMFWYRQQPGQSLTLIATANQGSEATYESGFVIDKFPISRPNLTFSTLTVSNMSPEDSSIYLCSVDWAWDLNKKLFFGSGTQLSVL.

The V and J genes are TRBV5-1 and TRBJ2-3, with TRBD1 matching over 12 bases. V lost 7 bases and J lost 5; bases outside the gene matches: 2. The V gene's germline CDR1 is SGHRS and CDR2 YFSETQ. This CDR3 region has 13 residues. The CDR3 sequence is CASRDRGQDTQYF. CDR3 nucleotide sequence: TGCGCCAGCCGGGACAGGGGGCAAGATACGCAGTATTTT. The whole variable domain, filled in from reference TRBV5-1 and TRBJ2-3, reads KAGVTQTPRYLIKTRGQQVTLSCSPISGHRSVSWYQQTPGQGLQFLFEYFSETQRNKGNFPGRFSGRQFSNSRSEMNVSTLELGDSALYLCASRDRGQDTQYFGPGTRLTVL.